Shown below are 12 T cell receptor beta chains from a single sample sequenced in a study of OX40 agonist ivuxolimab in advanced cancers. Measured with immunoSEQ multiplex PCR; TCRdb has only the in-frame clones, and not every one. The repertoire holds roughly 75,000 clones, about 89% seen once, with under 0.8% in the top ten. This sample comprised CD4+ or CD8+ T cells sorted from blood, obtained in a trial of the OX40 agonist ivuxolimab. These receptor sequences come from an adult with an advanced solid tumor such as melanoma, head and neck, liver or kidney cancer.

The CDR3 protein is CASRPDREWIYGYTF. CDR3 nucleotides: TGCGCCAGCAGACCTGACAGGGAATGGATTTATGGCTACACCTTC. The rearrangement uses TRBV5-1 and TRBJ1-2, with TRBD1 matching over 7 bases. V was clipped by 5 bases and J by 5 bases; unmatched bases: 12. The CDR3 contains 15 residues. Germline V gene data show CDR1 as SGHRS and CDR2 as YFSETQ. The variable domain in full, completed from reference TRBV5-1 and TRBJ1-2, reads KAGVTQTPRYLIKTRGQQVTLSCSPISGHRSVSWYQQTPGQGLQFLFEYFSETQRNKGNFPGRFSGRQFSNSRSEMNVSTLELGDSALYLCASRPDREWIYGYTFGSGTRLTVV.

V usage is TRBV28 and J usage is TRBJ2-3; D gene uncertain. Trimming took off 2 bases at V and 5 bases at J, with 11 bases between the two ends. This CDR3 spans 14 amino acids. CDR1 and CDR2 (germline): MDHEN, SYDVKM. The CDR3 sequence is CASSLGRAQDTQYF. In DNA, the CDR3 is TGTGCCAGCAGTTTAGGGCGAGCTCAAGATACGCAGTATTTT.

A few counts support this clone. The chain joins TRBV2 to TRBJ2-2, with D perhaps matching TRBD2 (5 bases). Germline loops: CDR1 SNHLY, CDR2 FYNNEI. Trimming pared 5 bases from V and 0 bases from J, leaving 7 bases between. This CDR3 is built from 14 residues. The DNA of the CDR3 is TGTGCCAGCAGTAAGCGGTCGAACACCGGGGAGCTGTTTTTT. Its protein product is CASSKRSNTGELFF.

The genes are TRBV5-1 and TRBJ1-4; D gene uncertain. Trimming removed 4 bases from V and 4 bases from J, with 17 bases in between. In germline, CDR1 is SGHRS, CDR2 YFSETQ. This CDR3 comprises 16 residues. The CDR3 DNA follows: TGCGCCAGCAGCCCCCAACCGAAACAGTTTAATGAAAAACTGTTTTTT. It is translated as CASSPQPKQFNEKLFF.

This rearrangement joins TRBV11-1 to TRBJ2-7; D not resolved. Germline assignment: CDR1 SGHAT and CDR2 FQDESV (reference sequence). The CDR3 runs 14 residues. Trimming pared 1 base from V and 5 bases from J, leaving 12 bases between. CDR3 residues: CASSLDVGRNEQYF. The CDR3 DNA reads TGTGCCAGCAGCTTAGACGTCGGTAGGAACGAGCAGTACTTC.

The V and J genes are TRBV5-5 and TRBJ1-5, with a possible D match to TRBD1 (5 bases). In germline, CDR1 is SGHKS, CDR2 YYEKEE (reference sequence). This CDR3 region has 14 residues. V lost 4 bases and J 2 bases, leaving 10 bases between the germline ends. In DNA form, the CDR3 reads TGTGCCAGCAGCCTGACAGACGGCAATCAGCCCCAGCATTTT. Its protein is CASSLTDGNQPQHF. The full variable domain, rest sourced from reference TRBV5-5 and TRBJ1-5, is DAGVTQSPTHLIKTRGQQVTLRCSPISGHKSVSWYQQVLGQGPQFIFQYYEKEERGRGNFPDRFSARQFPNYSSELNVNALLLGDSALYLCASSLTDGNQPQHFGDGTRLSIL.

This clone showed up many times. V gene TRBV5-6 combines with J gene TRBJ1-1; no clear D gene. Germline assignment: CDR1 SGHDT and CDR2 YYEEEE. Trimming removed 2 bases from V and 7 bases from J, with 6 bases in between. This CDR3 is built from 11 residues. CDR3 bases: TGTGCCAGCAGCTTTTCGGTTGAAGCTTTCTTT. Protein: CASSFSVEAFF.

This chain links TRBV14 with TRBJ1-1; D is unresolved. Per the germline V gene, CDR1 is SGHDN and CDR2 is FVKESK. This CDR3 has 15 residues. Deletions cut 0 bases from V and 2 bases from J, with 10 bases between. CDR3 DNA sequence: TGTGCCAGCAGCCAAGATTTACAAGTTAACACTGAAGCTTTCTTT. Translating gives CASSQDLQVNTEAFF.

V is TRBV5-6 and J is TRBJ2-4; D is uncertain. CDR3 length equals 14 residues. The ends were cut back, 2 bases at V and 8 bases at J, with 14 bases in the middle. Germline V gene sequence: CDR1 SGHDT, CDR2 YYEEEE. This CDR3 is CASSFGPFFYIQYF. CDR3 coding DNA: TGTGCCAGCAGCTTTGGCCCCTTTTTTTACATTCAGTACTTC.

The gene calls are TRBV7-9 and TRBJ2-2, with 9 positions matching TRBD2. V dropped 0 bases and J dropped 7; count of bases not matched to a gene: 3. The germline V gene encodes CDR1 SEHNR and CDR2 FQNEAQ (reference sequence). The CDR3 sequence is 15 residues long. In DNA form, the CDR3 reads TGTGCCAGCAGCTTAGCCGGGACTAGCATCGGGGAGCTGTTTTTT. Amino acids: CASSLAGTSIGELFF. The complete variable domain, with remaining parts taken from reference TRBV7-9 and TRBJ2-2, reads DTGVSQNPRHKITKRGQNVTFRCDPISEHNRLYWYRQTLGQGPEFLTYFQNEAQLEKSRLLSDRFSAERPKGSFSTLEIQRTEQGDSAMYLCASSLAGTSIGELFFGEGSRLTVL.

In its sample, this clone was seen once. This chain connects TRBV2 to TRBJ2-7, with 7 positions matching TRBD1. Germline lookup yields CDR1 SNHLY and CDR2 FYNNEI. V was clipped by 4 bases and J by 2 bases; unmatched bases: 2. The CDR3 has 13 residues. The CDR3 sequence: CASSVGTAYEQYF. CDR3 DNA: TGTGCCAGCAGTGTTGGGACAGCCTACGAGCAGTACTTC.

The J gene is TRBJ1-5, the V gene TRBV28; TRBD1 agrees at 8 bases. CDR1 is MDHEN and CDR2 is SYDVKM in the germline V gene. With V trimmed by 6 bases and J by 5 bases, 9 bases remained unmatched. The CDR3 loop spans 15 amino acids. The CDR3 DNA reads TGTGCCAGCAGAACGACAGGGGAGGTATATCAGCCCCAGCATTTT. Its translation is CASRTTGEVYQPQHF.